Sequencing of this T cell receptor (beta chain) was carried out in a study of T cell responses to AZD1222 COVID-19 vaccine. As for the study in general: Combined were second doses at about 4 or about 12 weeks.

The CDR3 length is 15 residues. The V and J ends lost 3 bases and 0 bases respectively, with 12 bases between them. Looked up from germline, CDR1 is DFQATT and CDR2 is SNEGSKA (reference sequence). Notes on this clone: Its antigen remains unidentified.

The data were produced by immunoSEQ multiplex PCR, yet TCRdb's version contains in-frame clones alone and is incomplete. The data show about 100,000 clones, just over 85% seen once. Study-wide points: Clonal diversity may have been underestimated in mostly white British donors. Baseline seropositives among AZD1222 recipients totaled only six. Variant regions that are unmutated are reportedly the target of nearly half of spike-specific TCRs.

The clonotype originates from an adult in good health. The sample here was peripheral blood, taken on day 0 of AZD1222 vaccination. The rearrangement links TRBV20-1 to TRBJ1-5; D is uncertain. CDR3 sequence reads: CSASPQLYSNQPQHF. CDR3 bases: TGCAGTGCTAGTCCCCAACTTTATAGCAATCAGCCCCAGCATTTT.